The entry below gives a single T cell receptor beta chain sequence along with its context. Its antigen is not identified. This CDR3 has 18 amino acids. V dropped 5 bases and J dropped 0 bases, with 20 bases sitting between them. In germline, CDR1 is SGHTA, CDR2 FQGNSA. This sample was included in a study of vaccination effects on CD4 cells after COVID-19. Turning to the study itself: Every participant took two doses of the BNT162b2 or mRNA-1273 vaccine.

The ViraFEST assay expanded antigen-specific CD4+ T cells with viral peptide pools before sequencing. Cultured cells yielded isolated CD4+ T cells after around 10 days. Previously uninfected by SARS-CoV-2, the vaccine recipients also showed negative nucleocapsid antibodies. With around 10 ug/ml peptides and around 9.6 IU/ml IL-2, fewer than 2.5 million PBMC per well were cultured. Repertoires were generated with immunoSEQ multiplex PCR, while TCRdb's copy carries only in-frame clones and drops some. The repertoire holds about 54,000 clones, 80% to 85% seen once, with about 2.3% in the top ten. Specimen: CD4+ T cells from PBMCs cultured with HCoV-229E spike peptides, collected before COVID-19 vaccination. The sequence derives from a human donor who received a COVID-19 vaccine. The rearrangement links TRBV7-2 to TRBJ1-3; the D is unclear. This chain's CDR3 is CASSPSPAGGFSGNTIYF. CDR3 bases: TGTGCCAGCAGCCCTAGTCCTGCGGGTGGTTTCTCTGGAAACACCATATATTTT.